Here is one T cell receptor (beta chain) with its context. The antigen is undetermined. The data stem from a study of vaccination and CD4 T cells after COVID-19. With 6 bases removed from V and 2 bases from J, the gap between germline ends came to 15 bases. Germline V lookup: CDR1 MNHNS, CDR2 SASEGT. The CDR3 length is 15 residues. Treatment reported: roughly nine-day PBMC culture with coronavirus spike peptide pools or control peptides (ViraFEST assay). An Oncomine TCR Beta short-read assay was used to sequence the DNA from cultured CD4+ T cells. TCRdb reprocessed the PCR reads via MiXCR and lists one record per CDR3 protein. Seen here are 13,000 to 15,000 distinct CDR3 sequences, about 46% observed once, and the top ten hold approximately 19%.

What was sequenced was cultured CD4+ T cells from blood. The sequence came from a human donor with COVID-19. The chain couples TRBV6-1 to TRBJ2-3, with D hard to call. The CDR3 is CASRDPKRSTDTQYF. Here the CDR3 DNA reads TGTGCCAGCAGAGACCCAAAGAGGTCCACAGATACGCAGTATTTT.